The present T cell receptor (beta chain) was sequenced within a study of blood T cell repertoires in COVID-19. For the study at large: Material from acute and convalescent COVID-19 was sourced from the United States, Italy and Spain. T cells, B-cell-depleted T cells, or PBMCs provided the cDNA or gDNA that served as material.

In the study's own analysis: How many nucleated cells were present was estimated from reference gene primer amplification. The data were produced by immunoSEQ multiplex PCR, yet TCRdb's version contains in-frame clones alone and is incomplete. Clone size and the V and J calls come from that table; the DNA yielded D and trimming. The data contain around 200,000 clones, roughly 85% of them singletons. V shed 0 bases and J 10 bases; nucleotides not matched to a gene: 8. Per the germline V gene, CDR1 is SGHRS and CDR2 is YFSETQ. The length of the CDR3 is 15 residues. The receptor was derived from a woman at least 80 years old with acute or convalescent COVID-19. Sequenced sample: peripheral blood. The chain recombines TRBV5-1 with TRBJ2-3; TRBD2 matches 10 bases. CDR3 DNA: TGCGCCAGCAGCTTGGAGGCTAGCGGGAGTTCGGCGCAGTATTTT. Translated, it gives CASSLEASGSSAQYF.